The 3 T cell receptor beta chains listed next were all sequenced from one sample in a study of technical replicates of blood from a handful of donors. Profiling relied on immunoSEQ multiplex PCR, and the TCRdb table lists in-frame clones only, not all of them. The table shows about 100,000 clones, with 85% to 95% occurring only once. The sample taken for sequencing was T cells isolated from PBMCs. These TCRs come from a human donor in good health.

The chain joins TRBV5-1 to TRBJ2-1; D might be TRBD2 (6 bases). The V end lost 4 bases, the J end lost 5 bases, and 10 bases lay between the germline ends. CDR3 size: 13 residues. From germline, CDR1 is SGHRS and CDR2 YFSETQ. For the CDR3, the DNA is TGCGCCAGCAGCCAGGGACTCAACAATGAGCAGTTCTTC. This sequence encodes CASSQGLNNEQFF.

The chain carries TRBV28 and TRBJ2-7; possibly TRBD1 for D (5 bases). V was trimmed by 5 bases and J by 3 bases, leaving 17 bases between them. CDR3 length: 15 amino acids. Germline V gives CDR1 MDHEN, CDR2 SYDVKM. The chain's CDR3 is CASSATRTSFYEQYF. As DNA, the CDR3 is TGTGCCAGCAGTGCCACACGGACATCATTCTACGAGCAGTACTTC.

The V gene is TRBV5-4, the J gene TRBJ1-1; D perhaps matches TRBD1 (5 bases). Germline CDR1 reads SGHNT; CDR2 reads YYREEE (reference sequence). V was clipped by 4 bases and J by 1 base, with 11 bases between them. The CDR3 length is 14 residues. In DNA, the CDR3 is TGTGCCAGCAGCGTCGGACAAGCGAACACTGAAGCTTTCTTT. Its translation: CASSVGQANTEAFF.